This T cell receptor beta chain comes out of a study of blood T cell repertoires in COVID-19. Study in general: Specimens from acute and convalescent COVID-19 originated in the United States, Italy and Spain. In each case, the material was cDNA or gDNA derived from T cells, B-cell-depleted T cells, or PBMCs.

Authors' analysis steps: Reference gene primer amplification gave nucleated cell count estimates. Data came from immunoSEQ multiplex PCR; TCRdb stores just in-frame clones and leaves some out. That table supplies the V and J calls and clone size; D and trimming were determined from the DNA. Among more than 150,000 clones listed, about 83% were seen once. Trimming took 1 base from V and 8 from J, leaving 12 bases between them. The V gene's germline CDR1 is SGHRS and CDR2 YFSETQ. This CDR3 has 14 residues. This receptor was obtained from a woman aged 80 or over with acute or convalescent COVID-19. The sequenced sample consisted of peripheral blood. The rearrangement links TRBV5-1 to TRBJ1-4; D not certain. The CDR3 DNA is TGCGCCAGCAGCTTGTACATCGGAGGAGAAAAACTGTTTTTT. It encodes CASSLYIGGEKLFF.